Below are 8 T cell receptor beta chains sequenced from a single sample in a study of neurological immune-mediated disorders. A single record per CDR3 protein comes from TCRdb applying MiXCR to the 5' RACE reads. The data show fewer than 55,000 distinct CDR3 sequences, over 6% seen once. The sample comprised CD4+ T cells from blood. These receptors came from a middle-aged woman in good health.

This clonotype has just a few counts. CDR3 sequence: CASSANPTDTQYF. CDR3 nucleotide sequence: TGTGCCAGTAGCGCCAACCCGACAGATACGCAGTATTTT. The chain carries TRBV19 and TRBJ2-3; D gene ambiguous. There are 13 residues in the CDR3. From germline, CDR1 is LNHDA and CDR2 SQIVND (reference sequence). V gave up 6 bases and J gave up 3 bases, with 10 bases separating them.

This clonotype has a count of ten or more. The J gene is TRBJ2-7, the V gene TRBV7-2; TRBD1 is a possible D gene (6 bases). CDR3 size: 14 residues. The germline V and J ends were trimmed by 4 bases and 2 bases, with 12 bases remaining between them. From germline, CDR1 is SGHTA and CDR2 FQGNSA. DNA of the CDR3: TGTGCCAGCAGCTCCAACAGGGCCGCCTACGAGCAGTACTTC. Its translation: CASSSNRAAYEQYF.

This clonotype was found many times. The rearrangement joins TRBV20-1 to TRBJ2-7; 9 bases map to TRBD1. Germline lookup yields CDR1 DFQATT and CDR2 SNEGSKA (reference sequence). The CDR3 is 16 residues long. Trimming at V came to 6 bases and at J to 0 bases, leaving 12 bases not matched to a gene. This CDR3 is CSAGTGKQRASYEQYF. The CDR3 DNA is TGCAGTGCCGGGACAGGGAAACAGCGGGCCTCCTACGAGCAGTACTTC.

This clonotype was detected ten times or more. The V gene is TRBV14, the J gene TRBJ2-1, with a tentative D call TRBD1 (5 bases). V gave up 1 base and J gave up 9 bases, with 22 bases separating them. The CDR3 contains 17 residues. The germline CDR1 and CDR2 sequences are SGHDN and FVKESK. CDR3 protein: CASSQVSLGASFGEQFF. The CDR3 nucleotides are TGTGCCAGCAGCCAAGTTTCCCTTGGGGCTTCCTTCGGTGAGCAGTTCTTC.

The table lists this clonotype with a count of one. The V and J genes are TRBV28 and TRBJ1-1; 7 nucleotides agree with TRBD1. CDR1 and CDR2 (germline): MDHEN, SYDVKM. Trimming cost V 5 bases and J 0 bases; bases outside gene matches: 3. The CDR3 runs to 14 residues. CDR3 protein: CASSRDSMNTEAFF. Written as DNA, the CDR3 is TGTGCCAGCAGTAGGGACAGCATGAACACTGAAGCTTTCTTT. Combining the CDR3 with reference TRBV28 and TRBJ1-1 gives the whole variable domain DVKVTQSSRYLVKRTGEKVFLECVQDMDHENMFWYRQDPGLGLRLIYFSYDVKMKEKGDIPEGYSVSREKKERFSLILESASTNQTSMYLCASSRDSMNTEAFFGQGTRLTVV.

This clonotype was detected many times. The chain is built from TRBV7-2 and TRBJ2-1; 7 nucleotides agree with TRBD2. The germline V gene encodes CDR1 SGHTA and CDR2 FQGNSA. V lost 5 bases, J lost 10 bases, and 5 bases stayed unmatched. The CDR3 sequence is 12 residues long. The CDR3 bases are TGTGCCAGCAGCCGTCCCGGGGGGGAGCAGTTCTTC. It codes for CASSRPGGEQFF.

This clonotype has at least ten counts. The V and J genes are TRBV5-1 and TRBJ1-1; 8 bases are shared with TRBD1. CDR3 length: 15 amino acids. Germline-derived CDR1 and CDR2 are SGHRS and YFSETQ. The trim removed 6 bases at V and 1 base at J, leaving 8 bases unmatched. This CDR3 reads CASNTGQGRNTEAFF. The CDR3 coding sequence is TGCGCCAGCAACACCGGACAGGGCCGGAACACTGAAGCTTTCTTT.

This clonotype was seen many times. The chain uses TRBV3-1 and TRBJ1-1, with 7 bases identical to TRBD1. This CDR3 contains 13 residues. Germline CDR1 is LGHDT and CDR2 is YNNKEL (reference sequence). Trimming removed 4 bases from V and 4 bases from J; junction bases left unmatched: 3. The CDR3 DNA reads TGTGCCAGCAGCCGGGGACAGAGCACTGAAGCTTTCTTT. This codes for CASSRGQSTEAFF. Variable domain in full (rest from reference TRBV3-1 and TRBJ1-1): DTAVSQTPKYLVTQMGNDKSIKCEQNLGHDTMYWYKQDSKKFLKIMFSYNNKELIINETVPNRFSPKSPDKAHLNLHINSLELGDSAVYFCASSRGQSTEAFFGQGTRLTVV.